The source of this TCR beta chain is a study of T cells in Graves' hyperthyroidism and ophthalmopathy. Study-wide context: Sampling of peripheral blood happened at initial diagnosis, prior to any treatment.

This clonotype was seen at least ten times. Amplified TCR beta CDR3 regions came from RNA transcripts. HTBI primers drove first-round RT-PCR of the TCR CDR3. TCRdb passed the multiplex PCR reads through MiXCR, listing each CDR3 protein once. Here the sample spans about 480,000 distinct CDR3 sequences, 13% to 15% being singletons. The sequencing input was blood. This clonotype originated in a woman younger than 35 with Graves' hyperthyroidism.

Here the CDR3 reads CASSTQGAYEQYF. The DNA of the CDR3 is TGTGCCAGCAGCACCCAGGGTGCCTACGAGCAGTACTTC. The chain carries TRBV9 and TRBJ2-7; possibly TRBD1 for D (5 bases). Trimming removed 4 bases at V and 2 bases at J, with 10 bases between. From germline, CDR1 is SGDLS and CDR2 YYNGEE. The CDR3 extends over 13 amino acids.